This entry is about one T cell receptor (beta chain). There are 14 residues in the CDR3. Trimming left V 8 bases short and J 5 bases short, with 16 bases between. Germline V gives CDR1 SGHRS, CDR2 YFSETQ. The data were obtained in a study of blood T cell repertoires in COVID-19. In the study overall: There were acute and convalescent COVID-19 samples, and they came from the United States, Italy and Spain.

Produced via immunoSEQ multiplex PCR; TCRdb's table is partial and in-frame only. The sample has about 240,000 clones, around 90% seen once. This chain links TRBV5-1 with TRBJ2-2, with D possibly TRBD1 on 6 matching bases. This receptor was obtained from a woman aged 70 to 79 with active or convalescent COVID-19. Sequencing was done on a sample of peripheral blood. CDR3 DNA: TGCGCCAGTTCGCGACAGGCTCGAACCGGGGAGCTGTTTTTT. Its translation: CASSRQARTGELFF.